This T cell receptor beta chain was recorded in a study of blood T cell repertoires in COVID-19. Cohort 3 recovery required two negative PCRs, clearance, or symptom resolution. This clone was counted many times. Profiled with immunoSEQ multiplex PCR; TCRdb holds only in-frame clones, not every one. This sample yields 110,000 to 150,000 clones, of which around four fifths are seen a single time; around 6.5% belongs to the top ten. This clonotype was obtained from a woman aged 40 to 55 who had recovered from COVID-19. The specimen was PBMCs or T cells enriched from blood (not recorded which).

The CDR3 region has the DNA TGTGCCAGCAGCTTAGGGATGGGCAACGCCGGGGAGCTGTTTTTT. This translates into CASSLGMGNAGELFF. The V gene is TRBV7-6, the J gene TRBJ2-2, with no clear D. CDR3 size: 15 residues. The V end lost 1 base, the J end lost 6 bases, and 12 bases lay between the germline ends. CDR1 and CDR2 from the germline V gene are SGHVS and FNYEAQ.